This TCR beta chain was sequenced in a study of T cells in Graves' hyperthyroidism and ophthalmopathy. General study results and limits: In the blood, most expanded thyroid clonotypes above 0.001 appeared as well. A 13 V-J signature model discriminated ophthalmopathy versus stable hyperthyroidism.

Worth noting for this clonotype: The antigen is not known.

CDR3 length: 13 residues. V was cut by 0 bases and J by 4 bases, with 7 bases left in between. CDR1 DFQATT and CDR2 SNEGSKA come from the germline V gene (reference sequence). Researchers took RNA transcripts and amplified the TCR beta CDR3 regions from them. The TCR CDR3 was amplified in a first-round RT-PCR using the HTBI primer set. TCRdb reprocessed the multiplex PCR reads via MiXCR and lists one record per CDR3 protein. There are just over 550,000 distinct CDR3 sequences in the sample; around 46% occur only once, and approximately 8.2% lies in the top ten. Those with hyperthyroidism were 18 to 65 years old, newly diagnosed, and ill for under 2 months.

This chain uses TRBV20-1 with TRBJ1-5; a possible D gene is TRBD1 (5 bases). The clonotype was recovered from a woman aged 18 to 35 with Graves' hyperthyroidism. What was sequenced was peripheral blood or thyroid tissue (not recorded which). The chain's CDR3 is CSAREDTNQPQHF. CDR3 nucleotides: TGCAGTGCTAGAGAGGACACGAATCAGCCCCAGCATTTT.